A single T cell receptor beta chain is shown here with its context. This sample is part of a study of T cells in tuberculosis. Assay: immunoSEQ multiplex PCR; the TCRdb copy retains only in-frame clones and omits some. The sample yields 20,000 to 25,000 clones, approximately 97% seen once. The source is a donor aged 10-35 years with latent tuberculosis or without tuberculosis infection. Specimen: PBMCs.

In DNA form, the CDR3 reads TGTGCCACCAGCGTTCCGGGACAGGGAGTTCCACTGGGGGCCAACGTCCTGACTTTC. Its translation: CATSVPGQGVPLGANVLTF. The chain employs TRBV15 and TRBJ2-6; 9 bases align to TRBD1. This CDR3 has 19 amino acids. Germline values: CDR1 LNHNV, CDR2 YYDKDF (reference sequence). The junction had 15 bases not matched to a gene; V was cut back by 5 bases and J by 4 bases.